A selection of T cell receptor beta chains follows, all from one sample in a study of T cells after somatic rescue of genetic block. Produced via immunoSEQ multiplex PCR; TCRdb's table is partial and in-frame only. The profile shows around 50,000 clones, about 96% of them singletons. The sample taken for sequencing was peripheral blood mononuclear cells (PBMCs). These receptors originate from a child less than two years old. CDR3s include the opening cysteine and the closing phenylalanine or tryptophan. The D gene is left open where the match is weak. Size is stated for part of the rows, as once, few or many counts, or as a class when the clone is expanded.

CDR3 DNA: TGTGCCAGCAGCGCTAGCGGGAGGGCCTACAATGAGCAGTTCTTC; CDR3 protein: CASSASGRAYNEQFF; clone size: NA; D gene: TRBD2; V gene: TRBV9; J gene: TRBJ2-1
CDR3 DNA: TGTGCCAGCAGGGACCGGGACAGGGGAACTGAAGCTTTCTTT; CDR3 protein: CASRDRDRGTEAFF; clone size: NA; D gene: TRBD1; V gene: TRBV6-6; J gene: TRBJ1-1
CDR3 DNA: TGTGCCAGCAGCGTAGACAGCTCTGGAAACACCATATATTTT; CDR3 protein: CASSVDSSGNTIYF; clone size: few; D gene: NA; V gene: TRBV9; J gene: TRBJ1-3
CDR3 DNA: TGTGCCAGCAGCAGGGGGCCAAACTATGGCTACACCTTC; CDR3 protein: CASSRGPNYGYTF; clone size: NA; D gene: TRBD1; V gene: TRBV6-5; J gene: TRBJ1-2
CDR3 DNA: TGTGCCAGCAGCGTGCGCGGTAGCTCCTACAATGAGCAGTTCTTC; CDR3 protein: CASSVRGSSYNEQFF; clone size: NA; D gene: NA; V gene: TRBV9; J gene: TRBJ2-1
CDR3 DNA: TGTGCCAGCAGCCAATCGACAGTGAACACTGAAGCTTTCTTT; CDR3 protein: CASSQSTVNTEAFF; clone size: NA; D gene: NA; V gene: TRBV16; J gene: TRBJ1-1
CDR3 DNA: TGTGCCAGCAGGTATAGCGGGAGGGATGTATCCTACAATGAGCAGTTCTTC; CDR3 protein: CASRYSGRDVSYNEQFF; clone size: NA; D gene: NA; V gene: TRBV21-1; J gene: TRBJ2-1
CDR3 DNA: TGTGCCAGGTTTTATGGTTTTGACAGGGACTACAATGAGCAGTTCTTC; CDR3 protein: CARFYGFDRDYNEQFF; clone size: NA; D gene: TRBD1; V gene: TRBV7-6; J gene: TRBJ2-1
CDR3 DNA: TGTGCCAGCAGCCTATACACAGGGGCCCGCTACGAGCAGTACTTC; CDR3 protein: CASSLYTGARYEQYF; clone size: NA; D gene: TRBD1; V gene: TRBV14; J gene: TRBJ2-7
CDR3 DNA: TGCGCCAGCCCCCCGACAGGGGAAGGAAAACTGTTTTTT; CDR3 protein: CASPPTGEGKLFF; clone size: NA; D gene: TRBD1; V gene: TRBV5-1; J gene: TRBJ1-4
CDR3 DNA: TGTGCCAGCACCGGACAGGAAAACTATGGCTACACCTTC; CDR3 protein: CASTGQENYGYTF; clone size: NA; D gene: TRBD1; V gene: TRBV28; J gene: TRBJ1-2
CDR3 DNA: TGTGCCAGCAGCTTTCGGACAGGGGGGGAGACCCAGTACTTC; CDR3 protein: CASSFRTGGETQYF; clone size: NA; D gene: TRBD1; V gene: TRBV7-9; J gene: TRBJ2-5
CDR3 DNA: TGTGCCAGCAGTCCGAGCCGGGACAGGGGCACAGATACGCAGTATTTT; CDR3 protein: CASSPSRDRGTDTQYF; clone size: NA; D gene: TRBD1; V gene: TRBV28; J gene: TRBJ2-3
CDR3 DNA: TGTGCCAGCAGCTTAGGGACTAATGAAAAACTGTTTTTT; CDR3 protein: CASSLGTNEKLFF; clone size: NA; D gene: NA; V gene: TRBV13; J gene: TRBJ1-4
CDR3 DNA: TGTGCCAGCAGCCTCAGGGGTATGGACTATGGTGAGCAGTACTTC; CDR3 protein: CASSLRGMDYGEQYF; clone size: NA; D gene: NA; V gene: TRBV5-4; J gene: TRBJ2-7
CDR3 DNA: TGTGCCATCACGATGTCGCTAGCGGGAACAGATACGCAGTATTTT; CDR3 protein: CAITMSLAGTDTQYF; clone size: NA; D gene: TRBD2; V gene: TRBV10-3; J gene: TRBJ2-3
CDR3 DNA: TGCAGTGCTAGAGATGGAGAGACCCAGTACTTC; CDR3 protein: CSARDGETQYF; clone size: NA; D gene: NA; V gene: TRBV20-1; J gene: TRBJ2-5
CDR3 DNA: TGTGCCAGCAGTTCATCTTGGACAGGAGCCTATGGCTACACCTTC; CDR3 protein: CASSSSWTGAYGYTF; clone size: NA; D gene: TRBD1; V gene: TRBV7-9; J gene: TRBJ1-2
CDR3 DNA: TGTGCCAGAAGCACAGGGGGCTATGGCTACACCTTC; CDR3 protein: CARSTGGYGYTF; clone size: NA; D gene: TRBD1; V gene: TRBV5-3; J gene: TRBJ1-2
CDR3 DNA: TGCGCCAGCAGCGTACAGAGCGGGCCTAGCACAGATACGCAGTATTTT; CDR3 protein: CASSVQSGPSTDTQYF; clone size: NA; D gene: NA; V gene: TRBV5-1; J gene: TRBJ2-3